This is a list of T cell receptor beta chains from one sample in a study. TCRdb analysed the 5' RACE reads with MiXCR anew, one entry per CDR3 protein. This sample has fewer than 55,000 distinct CDR3 sequences, with over 20% found just once. The sequencing input was Tregs sorted from a lymph node. The receptor source for this set is a female donor with breast cancer. CDR3s include the opening cysteine and the closing phenylalanine or tryptophan. The D gene is left open where the match is weak. Only part of the rows carry a size: once, few, many, or a class if the clone is expanded.

>TRBV20-1|TRBJ2-1|NA|NA
CSARDPVVSSYNEQFF
TGCAGTGCTAGGGACCCCGTCGTTTCTTCCTACAATGAGCAGTTCTTC
>TRBV6-5|TRBJ2-2|NA|TRBD2
CASTLRGAVSGELLF
TGTGCCAGCACCTTAAGGGGTGCAGTCAGCGGGGAGCTGCTTTTT
>TRBV6-5|TRBJ2-3|few|NA
CASSHRGGGPDTQYF
TGTGCCAGCAGCCACAGGGGCGGGGGGCCAGATACGCAGTATTTT
>TRBV5-1|TRBJ1-2|few|NA
CASSRTDYGYTF
TGCGCCAGCAGCCGGACAGACTATGGCTACACCTTC
>TRBV13|TRBJ2-3|few|TRBD2
CASSRTRADTQYF
TGTGCCAGCAGCAGGACTAGGGCAGATACGCAGTATTTT
>TRBV20-1|TRBJ1-1|NA|NA
CSARGRIEAFF
TGCAGTGCTAGAGGACGTATTGAAGCTTTCTTT
>TRBV5-1|TRBJ1-4|many|NA
CASSFGGTSNEKLFF
TGCGCCAGCAGCTTTGGCGGGACAAGTAATGAAAAACTGTTTTTT
>TRBV5-1|TRBJ2-1|many|NA
CASSLVPFPNNEQFF
TGCGCCAGCAGCTTGGTACCTTTTCCGAATAATGAGCAGTTCTTC
>TRBV20-1|TRBJ2-7|few|NA
CSARDRRNEQYF
TGCAGTGCTAGAGATCGACGAAACGAGCAGTACTTC
>TRBV20-1|TRBJ2-1|once|NA
CGARTWVAYNEQFF
TGCGGTGCTCGTACCTGGGTGGCCTACAATGAGCAGTTCTTC
>TRBV21-1|TRBJ2-4|many|NA
CASRGDLDRNRKNIQYF
TGTGCCAGCAGGGGGGACCTGGACCGCAACCGCAAAAACATTCAGTACTTC
>TRBV20-1|TRBJ1-6|NA|NA
CSAQTDGYNSPLHF
TGCAGTGCCCAAACGGACGGGTATAATTCACCCCTCCACTTT
>TRBV5-1|TRBJ2-3|many|NA
CASKGGIASTDTQYF
TGCGCCAGCAAAGGCGGGATAGCTAGCACAGATACGCAGTATTTT
>TRBV24-1|TRBJ2-1|NA|TRBD1
CATSAPGGDRVYNEQFF
TGTGCCACCAGTGCCCCCGGTGGGGACAGGGTATACAATGAGCAGTTCTTC
>TRBV20-1|TRBJ2-5|few|NA
CSASILGGIQETQYF
TGCAGTGCAAGCATTCTTGGGGGGATCCAAGAGACCCAGTACTTC
>TRBV3-1|TRBJ2-3|NA|NA
CASSQETGRSQYF
TGTGCCAGCAGCCAAGAGACGGGGCGGTCGCAGTATTTT
>TRBV4-2|TRBJ2-7|many|NA
CASGQGGGGAYEQYF
TGTGCCAGCGGCCAAGGGGGGGGAGGAGCCTACGAGCAGTACTTC
>TRBV4-2|TRBJ1-1|few|NA
CTSSQELGGTEAFF
TGTACCAGCAGCCAAGAGCTGGGGGGAACTGAAGCTTTCTTT
>TRBV2|TRBJ1-1|few|TRBD1
CASSGQGMNTEAFF
TGTGCCAGCTCCGGACAGGGGATGAACACTGAAGCTTTCTTT
>TRBV30|TRBJ2-5|NA|NA
CAWTKRTGETQYF
TGTGCCTGGACTAAGAGAACTGGAGAGACCCAGTACTTC
>TRBV4-1|TRBJ2-5|NA|NA
CASSQGLREETQYF
TGCGCCAGCAGCCAAGGTCTCCGGGAAGAGACCCAGTACTTC
>TRBV6-5|TRBJ2-5|few|NA
CAGSLHHQETQYF
TGTGCCGGCAGTCTCCACCACCAAGAGACCCAGTACTTC
>TRBV7-3|TRBJ2-1|few|TRBD2
CASSFSAGGPNEQFF
TGTGCCAGCAGCTTTTCGGCGGGAGGGCCGAATGAGCAGTTCTTC
>TRBV29-1|TRBJ2-3|many|NA
CSVGSSSGVGDTQYF
TGCAGCGTTGGATCTAGTTCGGGGGTAGGGGATACGCAGTATTTT
>TRBV6-6|TRBJ1-1|many|NA
CASSYEGRGTEAFF
TGTGCCAGCAGTTACGAGGGAAGAGGCACTGAAGCTTTCTTT
>TRBV12-3/TRBV12-4|TRBJ2-5|few|NA
CASSLGSTQETQYF
TGTGCCAGCAGTTTGGGGTCTACTCAAGAGACCCAGTACTTC
>TRBV12-3/TRBV12-4|TRBJ2-3|few|NA
CASSPEISTHTDTQYF
TGTGCCAGCAGTCCTGAGATTTCGACCCACACAGATACGCAGTATTTT
>TRBV4-1|TRBJ2-3|NA|NA
CASSIRDTDTQYF
TGCGCCAGCAGTATACGGGACACAGATACGCAGTATTTT